Listed here are 31 T cell receptor beta chains from one sample, sequenced in a study of shared clonotypes between healthy human individuals. The repertoire was sequenced with immunoSEQ multiplex PCR; TCRdb's copy has only in-frame clones and lacks some. The sample has about 330,000 clones, roughly 84% seen once. The sample comprised memory CD8+ T cells sorted from blood. The subset here: CD45RO+ cells pooled with CCR7-negative TemRA cells. These receptors came from a man between 18 and 29 years old in good health.

In this sample, this clone turned up many times. The chain combines TRBV29-1 with TRBJ2-2; 11 nucleotides agree with TRBD2. Germline V gives CDR1 SQVTM, CDR2 ANQGSEA. J lost 2 bases, V lost 7 bases, and 6 bases had no gene match. The CDR3 runs 15 residues. This CDR3 is CSASLAGDNTGELFF. The DNA of the CDR3 is TGCAGCGCTTCACTAGCGGGAGACAACACCGGGGAGCTGTTTTTT.

The V and J genes are TRBV27 and TRBJ1-5; 7 bases align to TRBD1. CDR1 is MNHEY and CDR2 is SMNVEV in the germline V gene (reference sequence). CDR3 length equals 14 residues. V trimming: 6 bases; J trimming: 1 base; junction bases outside the gene matches: 3. The CDR3 sequence: CASRAGGSNQPQHF. The CDR3 DNA reads TGTGCCAGCAGAGCAGGGGGAAGCAATCAGCCCCAGCATTTT.

V gene TRBV6-5 combines with J gene TRBJ2-5; 13 bases fit TRBD2. V lost 6 bases and J lost 4; bases outside the gene matches: 5. Germline CDR1 and CDR2: MNHEY and SVGAGI. CDR3 size: 15 residues. The CDR3 loop reads CASRGLAGVPETQYF. For the CDR3, the DNA is TGTGCCAGCAGAGGACTAGCGGGGGTCCCAGAGACCCAGTACTTC.

This clone occurred once. This chain joins TRBV10-3 and TRBJ1-1; possible D gene TRBD1, 6 bases. The length of the CDR3 is 16 residues. Trimming cost V 7 bases and J 0 bases, with 18 bases left between them. Germline values: CDR1 ENHRY, CDR2 SYGVKD. The CDR3 sequence: CAITELGGGLNTEAFF. CDR3 in DNA: TGTGCCATCACGGAACTCGGGGGGGGCTTGAACACTGAAGCTTTCTTT.

The chain has TRBV7-8 and TRBJ1-2, with D perhaps TRBD1 (6 bases). The CDR3 extends over 14 amino acids. CDR1 and CDR2 (germline): SGHVS, FQNEAQ. Deletions cut 3 bases from V and 6 bases from J, with 14 bases between. CDR3 in amino acids: CASSFPIGGDGYTF. The CDR3 DNA follows: TGTGCCAGCAGCTTCCCTATAGGGGGGGATGGCTACACCTTC.

In DNA, the CDR3 is TGTGCCAGCAGCTTAGTAGCGGAAGTCACAGATACGCAGTATTTT. This encodes CASSLVAEVTDTQYF. The genes are TRBV7-6 and TRBJ2-3; a weak D match, TRBD2 (6 bases). Between the trimmed V and J ends, which lost 1 base and 2 bases, there was a span of 10 bases. Germline V gene lookup returns CDR1 SGHVS and CDR2 FNYEAQ. The CDR3 spans 15 residues.

V is TRBV21-1 and J is TRBJ2-7; TRBD2 is the table's D call and was not checked against the DNA. TRBV21-1 is assigned pseudogene status. CDR3 length equals 14 residues. CDR3 sequence reads: CASRTFEDIYEQYF. The DNA for the CDR3 is TGTGCCAGCAGGACTTTCGAAGATATCTACGAGCAGTACTTC.

This sequence joins TRBV30 and TRBJ2-3; D not resolved. V lost 2 bases, J lost 4 bases, and 13 bases lay in between. CDR3 length: 14 residues. CDR1 and CDR2 from the germline V gene are GTSNPN and SVGIG (reference sequence). The chain's CDR3 is CAWSFFTAADTQYF. The CDR3 DNA reads as TGTGCCTGGAGTTTCTTTACGGCAGCAGATACGCAGTATTTT.

Of note for this clone: The sample holds other DNA sequences that translate to the same CDR3. V and J are TRBV7-8 and TRBJ2-7; no definite D call. Germline CDR1 reads SGHVS; CDR2 reads FQNEAQ. This CDR3 is built from 13 residues. The V end was cut by 3 bases, the J end by 0 bases, with 6 bases between. CDR3 in DNA: TGTGCCAGCAGCTTTTCGAGCTCCTACGAGCAGTACTTC. Protein: CASSFSSSYEQYF.

This chain joins TRBV11-2 and TRBJ2-7, with D perhaps TRBD2 (6 bases). Germline CDR1 is SGHAT and CDR2 is FQNNGV. CDR3 length equals 16 residues. Deletions cut 1 base from V and 2 bases from J, with 15 bases between. The chain's CDR3 is CASSLAHRDLTYEQYF. DNA for the CDR3: TGTGCCAGCAGCTTAGCCCACCGGGACTTAACCTACGAGCAGTACTTC.

The rearrangement links TRBV28 to TRBJ1-2; tentative D call: TRBD1 (6 bases). V shed 6 bases and J shed 9 bases, with 14 bases lying between them. Germline loops: CDR1 MDHEN, CDR2 SYDVKM. This CDR3 is built from 12 residues. The CDR3: CASSRDTGSYTF. The CDR3 coding sequence is TGTGCCAGCAGCCGGGACACCGGGAGCTACACCTTC.

V is TRBV6-5 and J is TRBJ2-7; D is perhaps TRBD2 (5 bases). Trimming pared 6 bases from V and 0 bases from J, leaving 15 bases between. The germline CDR1 and CDR2 sequences are MNHEY and SVGAGI. This CDR3 is 15 amino acids long. CDR3 loop: CASSLSVRGSYEQYF. CDR3 in DNA: TGTGCCAGCAGCCTGAGTGTTCGGGGCTCCTACGAGCAGTACTTC.

V gene TRBV7-9 combines with J gene TRBJ2-7; 11 bases are shared with TRBD2. The CDR3 runs 14 residues. Germline V lookup: CDR1 SEHNR, CDR2 FQNEAQ (reference sequence). Trimming cost V 3 bases and J 2 bases; bases outside gene matches: 0. As DNA, the CDR3 is TGTGCCAGCAGCTTGGGACTAGCGGCCTACGAGCAGTACTTC. Its translation is CASSLGLAAYEQYF.

This chain joins TRBV29-1 and TRBJ2-2; D unresolved. Germline V gene data show CDR1 as SQVTM and CDR2 as ANQGSEA. CDR3 length: 13 amino acids. Trimming took off 4 bases at V and 2 bases at J, with 8 bases between the two ends. This chain's CDR3 is CSVATRNTGELFF. The CDR3 DNA reads as TGCAGCGTTGCAACCAGAAACACCGGGGAGCTGTTTTTT.

This clone was picked up a small number of times. The chain employs TRBV19 and TRBJ1-6, with no clear D. The V and J ends lost 5 bases and 9 bases respectively, with 11 bases between them. The CDR3 extends over 13 amino acids. Germline CDR1 LNHDA, CDR2 SQIVND (reference sequence). CDR3 in DNA: TGTGCCAGTAGTCAGTTTATTAGTTCACCCCTCCACTTT. Protein: CASSQFISSPLHF.

The chain recombines TRBV7-2 with TRBJ1-4, with TRBD1 matching over 7 bases. The CDR3 is made up of 14 amino acids. Germline V gene data show CDR1 as SGHTA and CDR2 as FQGNSA. After removal of 6 bases from V and 5 bases from J, the junction contained 6 bases not matched to a gene. CDR3 nucleotides: TGTGCCAGCAGGCGACAGGGCCCCAATGAAAAACTGTTTTTT. Protein product: CASRRQGPNEKLFF.

J is TRBJ2-7 and V is TRBV14, with D possibly TRBD2 on 6 matching bases. This CDR3 has 13 residues. V was shortened by 0 bases and J by 3 bases, with 6 bases between the two germline ends. Per the germline V gene, CDR1 is SGHDN and CDR2 is FVKESK. The CDR3 DNA reads TGTGCCAGCAGCCAAGAGGACTACTACGAGCAGTACTTC. It encodes CASSQEDYYEQYF.

V is TRBV20-1 and J is TRBJ2-5, with D unresolved. Trimming stripped 4 bases from V and 5 bases from J, with 8 bases between. The CDR3 contains 11 residues. Germline V gives CDR1 DFQATT, CDR2 SNEGSKA (reference sequence). The CDR3 sequence is CSAKVIETQYF. CDR3 in DNA: TGCAGTGCTAAAGTGATTGAGACCCAGTACTTC.

There are a few counts of this clone. This sequence joins TRBV27 and TRBJ2-5; D gene unclear. With 3 bases removed from V and 1 base from J, the gap between germline ends came to 3 bases. Germline lookup yields CDR1 MNHEY and CDR2 SMNVEV (reference sequence). This CDR3 has 12 amino acids. The CDR3 nucleotides read TGTGCCAGCAGTTTCCTCCAAGAGACCCAGTACTTC. It is translated as CASSFLQETQYF.

V usage is TRBV27 and J usage is TRBJ2-3; no reliable D call. Germline-derived CDR1 and CDR2 are MNHEY and SMNVEV (reference sequence). The CDR3 extends over 15 amino acids. V was trimmed by 6 bases and J by 4 bases, leaving 17 bases between them. The CDR3 here is CASRPSSSAPDTQYF. The CDR3 DNA is TGTGCCAGCAGACCTAGTTCATCGGCCCCAGATACGCAGTATTTT.

This chain links TRBV29-1 with TRBJ2-1, with unresolved D. Germline assignment: CDR1 SQVTM and CDR2 ANQGSEA. This CDR3 comprises 12 residues. V shed 4 bases and J shed 5 bases, with 9 bases lying between them. The CDR3 protein is CSVADFDNEQFF. Here the CDR3 DNA reads TGCAGCGTTGCGGATTTCGACAATGAGCAGTTCTTC.

The chain employs TRBV11-2 and TRBJ2-5; D possibly corresponds to TRBD1 (5 bases). There are 16 residues in the CDR3. CDR1 is SGHAT and CDR2 is FQNNGV in the germline V gene. V was pared by 4 bases and J by 1 base, with 16 bases between. CDR3 DNA sequence: TGTGCCAGCAGCTACGTAGGTAGGGGCGGCCAAGAGACCCAGTACTTC. Protein sequence: CASSYVGRGGQETQYF. Full variable domain (rest looked up from reference TRBV11-2 and TRBJ2-5): EAGVAQSPRYKIIEKRQSVAFWCNPISGHATLYWYQQILGQGPKLLIQFQNNGVVDDSQLPKDRFSAERLKGVDSTLKIQPAKLEDSAVYLCASSYVGRGGQETQYFGPGTRLLVL.

This clone showed up just a few times. V and J are TRBV10-3 and TRBJ1-1; D uncertain. The CDR3 loop spans 14 amino acids. Trimming cost V 2 bases and J 6 bases, with 13 bases left between them. CDR1 and CDR2 from the germline V gene are ENHRY and SYGVKD. CDR3 coding DNA: TGTGCCATCAGTGAGGGCAGTCCTGGGGCTGAAGCTTTCTTT. Its translation: CAISEGSPGAEAFF.

CDR3 coding DNA: TGTGCCAGCAGCTTACCAGCGGTTACCTACAATGAGCAGTTCTTC. This encodes CASSLPAVTYNEQFF. V gene TRBV2 combines with J gene TRBJ2-1, with D tentatively TRBD2 (5 bases). The germline CDR1 and CDR2 sequences are SNHLY and FYNNEI. Between the trimmed V and J ends, which lost 6 bases and 2 bases, there was a span of 14 bases. This CDR3 has 15 residues.

This sequence joins TRBV4-1 and TRBJ1-6; 9 bases agree with TRBD1. Germline CDR1 is MGHRA and CDR2 is YSYEKL. The trim removed 3 bases at V and 7 bases at J, leaving 4 bases unmatched. CDR3 length: 15 residues. CDR3 in DNA: TGCGCCAGCAGCCATACACAGGGGGCGAATTCACCCCTCCACTTT. Its protein is CASSHTQGANSPLHF.

The V call is TRBV6-1, the J call TRBJ2-7; 8 nucleotides line up with TRBD1. This CDR3 has 16 amino acids. J was trimmed by 2 bases and V by 2 bases; bases with no gene match: 8. CDR1 is MNHNS and CDR2 is SASEGT in the germline V gene. The CDR3 DNA reads TGTGCCAGCAGTGAATTACTAGGGACAGGAACCTACGAGCAGTACTTC. Encoded protein: CASSELLGTGTYEQYF.

This chain joins TRBV4-1 and TRBJ1-2; 8 bases map to TRBD1. The V gene end was trimmed by 3 bases and the J gene end by 4 bases; junction bases not matched to a gene: 16. The CDR3 spans 18 residues. Germline lookup yields CDR1 MGHRA and CDR2 YSYEKL. The CDR3 sequence is CASSHYMEQGAIFYGYTF. The CDR3 DNA reads TGCGCCAGCAGCCATTATATGGAGCAGGGGGCAATCTTCTATGGCTACACCTTC.

This chain uses TRBV15 with TRBJ2-7, with TRBD2 matching over 14 bases. The germline gives CDR1 LNHNV, CDR2 YYDKDF (reference sequence). The ends lost 10 bases at V and 5 bases at J; junction bases unmatched: 7. The CDR3 extends over 14 amino acids. The CDR3 region is CAISLGLAGDEQYF. The CDR3 DNA reads TGTGCCATCTCATTGGGACTAGCGGGAGACGAGCAGTACTTC.

This clone was seen once. J is TRBJ2-7 and V is TRBV4-1; TRBD2 agrees at 8 bases. CDR1 and CDR2 from the germline V gene are MGHRA and YSYEKL. The V segment lost 1 base and the J segment 0 bases; nucleotides outside the gene matches: 5. The CDR3 sequence is 16 residues long. CDR3 sequence (DNA): TGCGCCAGCAGCCAAGGTAGCGGGACCTTCTCCTACGAGCAGTACTTC. This sequence encodes CASSQGSGTFSYEQYF.

The chain is built from TRBV9 and TRBJ2-7; TRBD1 or TRBD2 may be the D gene (5 bases each). The CDR3 covers 13 residues. Germline CDR1 reads SGDLS; CDR2 reads YYNGEE. Trimming shortened V by 3 bases and J by 6 bases, and 13 bases separated the two germline ends. CDR3 protein: CASSAYIGGEQYF. As DNA, the CDR3 is TGTGCCAGCAGCGCGTACATTGGGGGCGAGCAGTACTTC.

CDR3 nucleotide sequence: TGTGCCACCAGCAGAGAACAGGGGTCTGGAAACACCATATATTTT. Protein product: CATSREQGSGNTIYF. The chain couples TRBV15 to TRBJ1-3; 7 bases line up with TRBD1. The CDR3 covers 15 residues. V lost 0 bases, J lost 1 base, and 0 bases stayed unmatched. Germline values: CDR1 LNHNV, CDR2 YYDKDF (reference sequence).